Sequencing of this T cell receptor (beta chain) was carried out in a study of Ad26.COV2.S vaccination and SARS-CoV-2 variants. Whole-study results and caveats: Responses of spike-specific T cells (both CD8+ and CD4+) reportedly showed substantial breadth after vaccination.

With regard to this clone: Its antigen is still unknown.

Treatment indicated: 15 to 20 received Ad26.COV2.S at low or high dose, single or two shots; several received placebo; per-sample allocation not given. It was on day 63 after the first vaccine or placebo injection that samples were taken. Assay used: immunoSEQ multiplex PCR; TCRdb lists only in-frame clones, some missing. The table has about 330,000 clones, 75% to 90% seen once. The TCR was taken from a person aged 18-60 years who received the Ad26.COV2.S COVID-19 vaccine or a placebo. The specimen was peripheral blood, collected in a trial of Ad26.COV2.S vaccine versus placebo.

The CDR3, as DNA: TGTGCCAGCCGAGACTTGAGTAGCTACACCTTC. Protein product: CASRDLSSYTF. The gene calls are TRBV2 and TRBJ1-2; D unresolved. This CDR3 has 11 amino acids. Germline values: CDR1 SNHLY, CDR2 FYNNEI. Trimming pared 8 bases from V and 9 bases from J, leaving 13 bases between.